The 18 T cell receptor beta chains in this list originate from one sample, sequenced in a study of T cells after yellow fever vaccination. TCRdb reprocessed the 5' RACE reads with MiXCR, giving one entry per CDR3 protein. The sample carries hundreds of thousands of distinct CDR3 sequences, roughly 12% recorded once. The starting material was PBMCs, obtained on the day of the yellow fever booster vaccination. The receptor source for this set is a man aged 30 to 45 who received the YFV17D yellow fever vaccine.

The chain has TRBV29-1 and TRBJ2-7; D is possibly TRBD2 (5 bases). V lost 4 bases and J 3 bases, leaving 13 bases between the germline ends. Germline V gene sequence: CDR1 SQVTM, CDR2 ANQGSEA. This CDR3 is built from 13 residues. CDR3 in DNA: TGCAGCGTTGCATTCGGAGGAATCTACGAGCAGTACTTC. Its translation: CSVAFGGIYEQYF.

The V and J genes are TRBV5-1 and TRBJ2-2; no reliable D call. The CDR3 spans 15 residues. V was trimmed by 0 bases and J by 0 bases, leaving 6 bases between them. Germline V gives CDR1 SGHRS, CDR2 YFSETQ. The chain's CDR3 is CASSLEPPNTGELFF. CDR3 nucleotide sequence: TGCGCCAGCAGCTTGGAGCCGCCGAACACCGGGGAGCTGTTTTTT. The full variable domain, with the rest looked up from reference TRBV5-1 and TRBJ2-2, is KAGVTQTPRYLIKTRGQQVTLSCSPISGHRSVSWYQQTPGQGLQFLFEYFSETQRNKGNFPGRFSGRQFSNSRSEMNVSTLELGDSALYLCASSLEPPNTGELFFGEGSRLTVL.

CDR3 in amino acids: CASSSRGTSGADTDTQYF. CDR3 nucleotide sequence: TGTGCCAGCAGTTCCAGAGGGACTAGCGGGGCGGACACAGATACGCAGTATTTT. The V call is TRBV6-2 or TRBV6-3, the J call TRBJ2-3; 13 nucleotides agree with TRBD2. V lost 4 bases and J lost 2; bases outside the gene matches: 9. The length of the CDR3 is 18 residues. The V gene's germline CDR1 is MNHEY and CDR2 SVGEGT.

This clonotype was found a few times. The V call is TRBV29-1, the J call TRBJ2-2; TRBD1 matches 9 bases. The V gene end was trimmed by 6 bases and the J gene end by 5 bases; junction bases not matched to a gene: 7. The CDR3 extends over 14 amino acids. Germline CDR1 reads SQVTM; CDR2 reads ANQGSEA. The CDR3 region is CSVRDRDTTGELFF. CDR3 nucleotides: TGCAGCGTGCGGGACAGGGATACTACCGGGGAGCTGTTTTTT.

This clonotype was counted a few times. The chain is built from TRBV28 and TRBJ1-1; 8 bases are shared with TRBD1. Germline CDR1 reads MDHEN; CDR2 reads SYDVKM. Trimming cost V 5 bases and J 6 bases; bases outside gene matches: 14. CDR3 length equals 16 residues. The DNA for the CDR3 is TGTGCCAGCAGTATGACAGGGGCCACAACAACGGCTGAAGCTTTCTTT. Protein product: CASSMTGATTTAEAFF.

In this sample, this clonotype turned up a few times. The rearrangement links TRBV10-3 to TRBJ2-6, with D tentatively TRBD1 (5 bases). This CDR3 comprises 14 residues. V lost 4 bases, J lost 4 bases, and 8 bases lay in between. Germline V gene data show CDR1 as ENHRY and CDR2 as SYGVKD. The CDR3 loop reads CAISVGVGANVLTF. In DNA, the CDR3 is TGTGCCATCAGTGTAGGGGTCGGGGCCAACGTCCTGACTTTC.

This clonotype was counted only a few times. The chain combines TRBV20-1 with TRBJ2-7, with a weak D call TRBD2 (5 bases). Germline V gene sequence: CDR1 DFQATT, CDR2 SNEGSKA (reference sequence). This CDR3 spans 15 amino acids. DNA for the CDR3: TGCAGCCCGCGGGTGAGGGAGAGCTCGCGCTACGAGCAGTACTTC. This translates into CSPRVRESSRYEQYF.

Only a few counts were recorded for this clonotype. The V and J genes are TRBV11-2 and TRBJ2-1; a possible D gene is TRBD2 (6 bases). CDR1 and CDR2 (germline): SGHAT, FQNNGV. CDR3 length equals 14 residues. Deletions cut 1 base from V and 12 bases from J, with 16 bases between. CDR3 bases: TGTGCCAGCAGCTTAGCCCCGACTAGTTCGCGGCAGTTCTTC. The encoded protein is CASSLAPTSSRQFF.

This clonotype has just a few counts. The chain couples TRBV20-1 to TRBJ1-2; D possibly corresponds to TRBD1 (5 bases). Deletions cut 3 bases from V and 7 bases from J, with 18 bases between. This CDR3 is built from 14 residues. Germline CDR1 is DFQATT and CDR2 is SNEGSKA (reference sequence). The CDR3 protein is CSASRSLDMSGYTF. The CDR3 DNA reads TGCAGTGCTAGTCGGTCACTGGACATGTCTGGCTACACCTTC.

This clonotype showed up many times. This chain connects TRBV24-1 to TRBJ2-1; TRBD2 agrees at 7 bases. Germline CDR1 and CDR2: KGHDR and SFDVKD. V lost 1 base to trimming and J lost 9 bases; unmatched junction nucleotides: 5. This CDR3 has 14 amino acids. In nucleotides, the CDR3 is TGTGCCACCAGTGATTTTCGGACTAGGGGTGAGCAGTTCTTC. Translated: CATSDFRTRGEQFF.

This chain connects TRBV12-3 or TRBV12-4 to TRBJ2-2, with D uncertain. Trimming pared 6 bases from V and 6 bases from J, leaving 11 bases between. CDR3 length equals 13 residues. CDR3 sequence reads: CASRELGPGELFF. The CDR3 DNA reads as TGTGCCAGCAGAGAACTTGGTCCCGGGGAGCTGTTTTTT.

The gene calls are TRBV20-1 and TRBJ2-5; 8 bases agree with TRBD2. CDR3 length equals 11 residues. The V gene end was trimmed by 6 bases and the J gene end by 13 bases; junction bases not matched to a gene: 10. CDR1 and CDR2 (germline): DFQATT, SNEGSKA (reference sequence). This CDR3 reads CSAKATSGRYF. DNA of the CDR3: TGCAGTGCCAAGGCAACTAGCGGAAGGTACTTC.

This chain connects TRBV18 to TRBJ2-1, with TRBD2 matching over 13 bases. The germline CDR1 and CDR2 sequences are KGHSH and LQKENI. The CDR3 extends over 18 amino acids. J lost 2 bases, V lost 3 bases, and 7 bases had no gene match. Here the CDR3 DNA reads TGTGCCAGCTCACCTTCCGGGACTAGCGGGGTTACCTACAATGAGCAGTTCTTC. Protein product: CASSPSGTSGVTYNEQFF.

This clonotype was detected ten times or more. The chain recombines TRBV18 with TRBJ2-1; no firm D call. Germline lookup yields CDR1 KGHSH and CDR2 LQKENI. The CDR3 totals 14 residues. Trimming removed 3 bases from V and 4 bases from J, with 10 bases in between. The CDR3 DNA reads as TGTGCCAGCTCACCTCCATCAGGTTACAATGAGCAGTTCTTC. Translation: CASSPPSGYNEQFF.

This clonotype occurred a few times. This chain uses TRBV19 with TRBJ2-5; D remains ambiguous. The V and J ends lost 6 bases and 2 bases respectively, with 16 bases between them. The CDR3 contains 15 residues. Per the germline V gene, CDR1 is LNHDA and CDR2 is SQIVND (reference sequence). The CDR3 is CASSPFVGGQETQYF. Here the CDR3 DNA reads TGTGCCAGTAGCCCCTTCGTGGGTGGGCAAGAGACCCAGTACTTC.

This sequence joins TRBV7-2 and TRBJ2-7; possibly TRBD1 or TRBD2 for D (5 bases each). Germline V CDR1 and CDR2: SGHTA, FQGNSA. The CDR3 is made up of 13 amino acids. V lost 2 bases and J lost 5, with 10 bases in between. The CDR3 here is CASSLLGTNEQYF. The CDR3 nucleotides are TGTGCCAGCAGCTTATTAGGGACGAACGAGCAGTACTTC.

The CDR3 is CASSQFGTDTQYF. CDR3 nucleotides: TGTGCCAGCAGCCAGTTTGGGACAGATACGCAGTATTTT. This rearrangement joins TRBV5-4 to TRBJ2-3; no clear D. The CDR3 spans 13 residues. CDR1 is SGHNT, CDR2 YYREEE, per germline (reference sequence). Trimming took 4 bases from V and 3 from J, leaving 9 bases between them. Variable domain in full (rest from reference TRBV5-4 and TRBJ2-3): ETGVTQSPTHLIKTRGQQVTLRCSSQSGHNTVSWYQQALGQGPQFIFQYYREEENGRGNFPPRFSGLQFPNYSSELNVNALELDDSALYLCASSQFGTDTQYFGPGTRLTVL.

This clonotype was found a few times. This chain links TRBV14 with TRBJ2-2; TRBD2 aligns across 8 bases. Germline V gene sequence: CDR1 SGHDN, CDR2 FVKESK. V lost 2 bases and J lost 4; bases outside the gene matches: 6. This CDR3 contains 16 residues. The CDR3 sequence is CASSQRLASGTGELFF. Here the CDR3 DNA reads TGTGCCAGCAGCCAAAGACTAGCGTCCGGCACCGGGGAGCTGTTTTTT. The full variable domain, in which reference TRBV14 and TRBJ2-2 provide the parts outside the CDR3, is EAGVTQFPSHSVIEKGQTVTLRCDPISGHDNLYWYRRVMGKEIKFLLHFVKESKQDESGMPNNRFLAERTGGTYSTLKVQPAELEDSGVYFCASSQRLASGTGELFFGEGSRLTVL.